The source of this T cell receptor beta chain is a study of CD8+CD57+ T cells in acquired aplastic anemia (dated by TCRdb to between 2017 and 2018). In the study overall: DNA extracted from sorted CD4+ and CD8+ cells had a mean of roughly 3.4 ug, with a range of about 0.18 to 27.4 ug. For healthy donor samples, the average read count was about 10.8 million for CD4+ cells and 11 million to 13 million for CD8+ cells.

Profiling of TCR beta VDJ combinations and CDR3 sequences used genomic DNA as the template. An Illumina HiSeq 2000 was used for TCR repertoire sequencing. Per the source publication's procedure: Repertoires were assessed using TRBV/TRBJ rearrangement plots, CDR3 size and DJ length profiles, and Simpson's diversity index. The immunodominant clone was defined as the most abundant DNA sequence in deep sequencing data. CDR3 amino acid sequences were checked for sharing between subjects and were compared against published repertoires and the VDJdb database. TCRdb reprocessed the public reads (quality trimming at Q25 with fastp, clone calling with MiXCR) and kept in-frame beta chains. Rows with one shared CDR3 protein collapse into an entry with the most common genes and DNA. These V and J calls rely on TCRdb rather than the paper's analysis. Here the sample has about 180,000 distinct CDR3 sequences; about half occur a single time. The ten largest clones represent about 2.9% of the sample.

The germline V gene yields MGHRA for CDR1 and YSYEKL for CDR2. V and J are trimmed by 0 bases and 1 base, and the gene matches miss 2 bases of the junction. Including cysteine and phenylalanine, the CDR3 has 16 amino acids. The sequence is cut down to CDR3 DNA, 48 bases in frame from base 1. Many counts were recorded for this clonotype. Its antigen specificity is not known. The sample holds no much larger clone one base away, and base qualities are not on file. Points the paper makes about the study in general: Although roughly 30 CD8+ CDR3 sequences were shared by patients and controls, these sequences appeared highly expressed in patients and within the immunodominant clones of patients. CD8+ Simpson's diversity did not differ significantly between patients and healthy controls (P=0.060).

In the study, sorted CD4+ and CD8+ blood T cells from patients with severe aplastic anemia and from healthy subjects underwent deep sequencing of TCR repertoires. Ficoll-Paque density gradient centrifugation was used to isolate peripheral blood mononuclear cells. CD4+ and CD8+ T cells were sorted by FACS or magnetic beads before DNA extraction. The sequencing input was sorted CD4+, CD8+, or CD8+CD57+ T cells (not recorded which) from PBMCs. This TCR derives from a human donor in good health. Here the chain combines TRBV4-1 and TRBJ2-5; the junction holds 10 bases that match TRBD2. The sequence in DNA is TGCGCCAGCAGCCAAGATACTAGCGGGACCCAAGAGACCCAGTACTTC. It is translated as CASSQDTSGTQETQYF.